This TCR beta chain was documented in a study of blood T cells in healthy people across ages. Regarding the study as a whole: Per million T cells, TCR beta diversity dropped roughly linearly as age increased. Estimated diversity that came from one million T cells was considered an underestimate. Fewer expanded clones and more diversity marked long-lived versus aged donors.

Extracted total RNA amounted to at least 6 micrograms for each sample. The authors ran a second PCR of roughly 7 to 11 cycles using a sample-barcoded 5' primer and a J-beta primer mix. One entry per CDR3 protein results from TCRdb running MiXCR on the 5' RACE reads. The repertoire holds 720,000 or so distinct CDR3 sequences, with over 40% as singletons. Remarks on this clonotype: The antigen is undetermined.

Input material: blood. The source is a man at least 80 years old in good health.

The CDR3 protein is CASSEGPGDRGELLGTQYF. The CDR3 coding sequence is TGTGCCAGCAGCGAGGGCCCCGGGGACAGGGGAGAGTTATTGGGTACGCAGTATTTT. This chain connects TRBV9 to TRBJ2-3; 10 positions match TRBD1. Germline V gene data show CDR1 as SGDLS and CDR2 as YYNGEE. This CDR3 spans 19 amino acids. J was trimmed by 8 bases and V by 3 bases; bases with no gene match: 21.